The 21 T cell receptor beta chains given below trace back to one sample, sequenced in a study of beta chain bispecific antibodies for T cell cancers. Either OKT3 anti-CD3 antibody or CD3/CD28 beads expanded T cells from blood mononuclear cells over about three days. Regarding the study as a whole: The TRBV12-3 share of total TRBV signal fell approximately 99% after anti-TRBV12 rather than anti-CD19 exposure. Most targeted TRBV signal came from the leukemia cell line cells, not normal T cells.

TCRdb analysed the 5' RACE reads with MiXCR anew, one entry per CDR3 protein. The table includes 20,000 to 25,000 distinct CDR3 sequences, just over 2% detected once. These receptors' antigens are unknown. This specimen was healthy donor T cells cultured with leukemia cells, taken from a culture containing a bispecific antibody targeting TCR Vbeta12. Receptors were obtained from a human donor in good health. Some clones in this sample may be carry-over from other donors' samples.

This clonotype was observed many times. This chain uses TRBV9 with TRBJ1-1; TRBD1 aligns across 8 bases. Germline V gene lookup returns CDR1 SGDLS and CDR2 YYNGEE. J was trimmed by 5 bases and V by 2 bases; bases with no gene match: 2. This CDR3 region has 13 residues. CDR3 amino acids: CASSVDRGTEAFF. The CDR3 DNA reads as TGTGCCAGCAGCGTCGACAGGGGTACTGAAGCTTTCTTT.

This clonotype has a count of ten or more. The chain links TRBV7-9 to TRBJ2-2; D may be TRBD2 (6 bases). Trimming removed 7 bases at V and 0 bases at J, with 15 bases between. The germline V gene has CDR1 SEHNR and CDR2 FQNEAQ (reference sequence). The CDR3 runs 16 residues. DNA of the CDR3: TGTGCCAGCACCCCCTCGGGGGAGACGAACACCGGGGAGCTGTTTTTT. Its translation is CASTPSGETNTGELFF.

This clonotype was recorded many times. One junction end disagrees with the germline gene, perhaps due to a read error. This chain joins TRBV19 and TRBJ1-1; D ambiguous. The CDR3 covers 14 residues. CDR1 is LNHDA, CDR2 SQIVND, per germline (reference sequence). The CDR3 DNA sequence: TGTGCCAGTAGTTTAGATTCACCGAACACTGAAGCTTTCTTT. Residues: CASSLDSPNTEAFF.

This clonotype was seen repeatedly, ten times or more. This chain links TRBV27 with TRBJ2-7; weak D call: TRBD1 (5 bases). Germline V CDR1 and CDR2: MNHEY, SMNVEV (reference sequence). V lost 0 bases and J 2 bases, leaving 8 bases between the germline ends. This CDR3 spans 14 amino acids. CDR3 residues: CASSLSRGPYEQYF. CDR3 bases: TGTGCCAGCAGTTTATCAAGGGGCCCCTACGAGCAGTACTTC.

This clonotype was recorded many times. The genes are TRBV3-1 and TRBJ1-1; TRBD1 matches 9 bases. The V gene end was trimmed by 2 bases and the J gene end by 10 bases; junction bases not matched to a gene: 5. The germline CDR1 and CDR2 sequences are LGHDT and YNNKEL (reference sequence). The CDR3 has 13 amino acids. The CDR3 sequence: CASSQRSTGGAFF. In nucleotides, the CDR3 is TGTGCCAGCAGCCAACGCTCGACAGGGGGAGCTTTCTTT.

This clonotype showed up just a few times. This chain connects TRBV5-4 to TRBJ1-6; D is undetermined. V lost 4 bases and J lost 0, with 14 bases in between. Per the germline V gene, CDR1 is SGHNT and CDR2 is YYREEE (reference sequence). This CDR3 has 17 amino acids. The CDR3 DNA reads as TGTGCCAGCAGCCCGTCACCGGGGAGCTCCTATAATTCACCCCTCCACTTT. Translation gives CASSPSPGSSYNSPLHF. Combining the CDR3 with reference TRBV5-4 and TRBJ1-6 gives the whole variable domain ETGVTQSPTHLIKTRGQQVTLRCSSQSGHNTVSWYQQALGQGPQFIFQYYREEENGRGNFPPRFSGLQFPNYSSELNVNALELDDSALYLCASSPSPGSSYNSPLHFGNGTRLTVT.

This clonotype has a handful of counts. The chain carries TRBV28 and TRBJ1-2; 7 bases are a match to TRBD1. The V gene's germline CDR1 is MDHEN and CDR2 SYDVKM. V lost 5 bases and J lost 7; bases outside the gene matches: 13. The CDR3 spans 15 residues. As DNA, the CDR3 is TGTGCCAGCAGTGGTGGGGCAGGGGGAATTCGTGGCTACACCTTC. Translation gives CASSGGAGGIRGYTF.

This clonotype was seen at least ten times. The genes are TRBV28 and TRBJ1-5, with D unresolved. Trimming stripped 2 bases from V and 1 base from J, with 9 bases between. The CDR3 runs 15 residues. Germline V lookup: CDR1 MDHEN, CDR2 SYDVKM. CDR3 amino acids: CASSLPGGSNQPQHF. The DNA of the CDR3 is TGTGCCAGCAGTTTACCGGGAGGCAGCAATCAGCCCCAGCATTTT.

This clonotype was found many times. The chain has TRBV5-1 and TRBJ2-1; D could derive from TRBD1 or TRBD2 (5 bases each). This CDR3 has 16 residues. Germline V gene lookup returns CDR1 SGHRS and CDR2 YFSETQ. Trimming removed 4 bases at V and 5 bases at J, with 19 bases between. CDR3 amino acids: CASSAKSPGTHNEQFF. CDR3 DNA sequence: TGCGCCAGCAGCGCCAAATCCCCCGGGACCCACAATGAGCAGTTCTTC.

This clonotype has ten or more counts. The chain has TRBV11-2 and TRBJ2-1; 9 nucleotides align to TRBD1. The ends lost 5 bases at V and 2 bases at J; junction bases unmatched: 4. The germline V gene encodes CDR1 SGHAT and CDR2 FQNNGV. The CDR3 is 15 residues long. The CDR3 sequence: CASSQRQGAYNEQFF. The CDR3 DNA sequence: TGTGCCAGCAGCCAGAGACAGGGGGCCTACAATGAGCAGTTCTTC.

By sample share, this clonotype is medium-sized. This chain connects TRBV4-2 to TRBJ2-7, with 13 bases lining up with TRBD2. Losses at the gene ends were 5 bases for V and 1 base for J; bases not matched to a gene: 5. The CDR3 runs to 16 residues. Germline CDR1 and CDR2: LGHNA and YNFKEQ. CDR3 region: CASSSRTSGGSYEQYF. The DNA for the CDR3 is TGTGCCAGCAGCTCACGGACTAGCGGGGGATCCTACGAGCAGTACTTC.

This clonotype was detected ten times or more. The rearrangement joins TRBV27 to TRBJ2-3; TRBD1 or TRBD2 may be the D gene (6 bases each). CDR3 length: 16 amino acids. V gave up 5 bases and J gave up 2 bases, with 17 bases separating them. The germline gives CDR1 MNHEY, CDR2 SMNVEV (reference sequence). The CDR3 reads CASSPGRGVITDTQYF. CDR3 DNA: TGTGCCAGCAGTCCAGGAAGGGGGGTAATCACAGATACGCAGTATTTT.

The table lists this clonotype with many counts. The chain recombines TRBV27 with TRBJ1-4, with a possible D match to TRBD1 (6 bases). V was cut by 4 bases and J by 4 bases, with 13 bases left in between. Germline lookup yields CDR1 MNHEY and CDR2 SMNVEV (reference sequence). The CDR3 spans 15 residues. This CDR3 is CASSSTGNFNEKLFF. CDR3 DNA sequence: TGTGCCAGCAGTTCCACAGGGAACTTTAATGAAAAACTGTTTTTT.

This clonotype is labeled medium-sized. The rearrangement joins TRBV10-3 to TRBJ2-7; D is unclear. The ends were cut back, 3 bases at V and 3 bases at J, with 12 bases in the middle. The length of the CDR3 is 14 residues. CDR1 is ENHRY and CDR2 is SYGVKD in the germline V gene. This CDR3 reads CAISDSNVLYEQYF. The CDR3 DNA is TGTGCCATCAGTGATTCGAACGTACTCTACGAGCAGTACTTC.

In this sample, this clonotype turned up many times. The chain combines TRBV27 with TRBJ2-5, with TRBD1 matching 8 bases. The CDR3 is made up of 14 amino acids. V was clipped by 5 bases and J by 5 bases; unmatched bases: 7. Per germline, CDR1 MNHEY and CDR2 SMNVEV (reference sequence). In nucleotides, the CDR3 is TGTGCCAGCAGTCTCGACAGGGGCTGGGAGACCCAGTACTTC. This encodes CASSLDRGWETQYF.

This clonotype was observed at least ten times. The rearrangement links TRBV10-3 to TRBJ2-7; TRBD1 matches 11 bases. Losses at the gene ends were 11 bases for V and 2 bases for J; bases not matched to a gene: 14. CDR1 is ENHRY, CDR2 SYGVKD, per germline. CDR3 size: 16 residues. Here the CDR3 DNA reads TGTGCCCCCGGGAGGGACAGGGGGACTGTCCCCTACGAGCAGTACTTC. This encodes CAPGRDRGTVPYEQYF.

This clonotype was counted ten times or more. The rearrangement links TRBV6-2 or TRBV6-3 to TRBJ2-3, with TRBD2 matching 13 bases. The V segment lost 0 bases and the J segment 2 bases; nucleotides outside the gene matches: 8. This CDR3 contains 19 residues. The V gene's germline CDR1 is MNHEY and CDR2 SVGEGT. As DNA, the CDR3 is TGTGCCAGCAGTTACTCCCCCGGGACTAGCGGGGAGGCCACAGATACGCAGTATTTT. Amino acids: CASSYSPGTSGEATDTQYF.

This clonotype was seen ten or more times. The genes are TRBV3-1 and TRBJ1-1; D ambiguous. Germline CDR1 reads LGHDT; CDR2 reads YNNKEL (reference sequence). The CDR3 runs to 13 residues. V lost 2 bases, J lost 2 bases, and 6 bases lay in between. CDR3 sequence reads: CASSQILNTEAFF. For the CDR3, the DNA is TGTGCCAGCAGCCAAATACTAAACACTGAAGCTTTCTTT.

Many counts were recorded for this clonotype. J is TRBJ2-7 and V is TRBV10-3, with 8 bases fitting TRBD1. This CDR3 comprises 14 residues. V lost 2 bases and J lost 6; bases outside the gene matches: 6. Germline-derived CDR1 and CDR2 are ENHRY and SYGVKD. CDR3 nucleotide sequence: TGTGCCATCAGTGAGAAGGACAGGGCTAGCGAGCAGTACTTC. Translating it yields CAISEKDRASEQYF.

This clonotype was observed at least ten times. This chain joins TRBV20-1 and TRBJ1-3; 10 bases fit TRBD1. The CDR3 extends over 15 amino acids. The V gene's germline CDR1 is DFQATT and CDR2 SNEGSKA (reference sequence). The ends lost 6 bases at V and 8 bases at J; junction bases unmatched: 13. DNA for the CDR3: TGCAGTGCGCTCGGACAGGGGGGCTCTTTGGACACCATATATTTT. Protein product: CSALGQGGSLDTIYF.

This clonotype has at least ten counts. This chain joins TRBV7-3 and TRBJ2-3; unclear D gene. From germline, CDR1 is SGHTA and CDR2 FQGTGA. V was pared by 1 base and J by 4 bases, with 6 bases between. CDR3 length equals 13 residues. The CDR3: CASSLKYSDTQYF. CDR3 in DNA: TGTGCCAGCAGCTTAAAATATTCAGATACGCAGTATTTT.